Shown below are 27 T cell receptor beta chains from a single sample sequenced in a study of T cell responses to AZD1222 COVID-19 vaccine. Produced via immunoSEQ multiplex PCR; TCRdb's table is partial and in-frame only. Found here are 150,000 or so clones, under 95% of them singletons; the top ten hold 1.5% to 2%. The source material was peripheral blood, sampled on day 0 of AZD1222 vaccination. The origin of the receptors is an adult in good health.

The V and J genes are TRBV6-2 or TRBV6-3 and TRBJ2-7; D is possibly TRBD1 (6 bases). V was shortened by 1 base and J by 1 base, with 14 bases between the two germline ends. In germline, CDR1 is MNHEY, CDR2 SVGEGT. The CDR3 spans 16 residues. The CDR3 here is CASSYFGQFTSYEQYF. The CDR3 nucleotides read TGTGCCAGCAGTTACTTCGGACAGTTTACTTCCTACGAGCAGTACTTC.

This sequence joins TRBV23-1 and TRBJ1-4; D not resolved. TRBV23-1 is annotated as an ORF whose role is uncertain. V lost 7 bases and J 5 bases, leaving 14 bases between the germline ends. The CDR3 covers 14 residues. This CDR3 is CASISLWPNEKLFF. DNA of the CDR3: TGCGCCAGCATAAGTCTATGGCCCAATGAAAAACTGTTTTTT.

This rearrangement joins TRBV15 to TRBJ1-2; TRBD1 is a possible D gene (5 bases). V lost 0 bases and J lost 5, with 13 bases in between. Germline V gene data show CDR1 as LNHNV and CDR2 as YYDKDF (reference sequence). The CDR3 is made up of 15 amino acids. CDR3 coding DNA: TGTGCCACCAGCAGAGATCGGGGCGGTTTGTATGGCTACACCTTC. Its protein is CATSRDRGGLYGYTF.

This rearrangement joins TRBV21-1 to TRBJ2-1; TRBD2 is the table's D call, not checked against the DNA. TRBV21-1 is deemed a pseudogene. The CDR3 is made up of 18 amino acids. The CDR3 bases are TGTGCCAGCAGCAAAGAAGGGACTAGCGGGGGAAACTACAATGAGCAGTTCTTC. As protein: CASSKEGTSGGNYNEQFF.

A few counts support this clone. The gene calls are TRBV2 and TRBJ1-5, with TRBD1 matching 10 bases. The CDR3 spans 15 residues. CDR1 and CDR2 (germline): SNHLY, FYNNEI. The V and J ends lost 8 bases and 1 base, in that order; junction bases with no gene match: 5. In DNA form, the CDR3 reads TGTGCCAGCGGCAGGACAGGGGGGAGCAATCAGCCCCAGCATTTT. Encoded protein: CASGRTGGSNQPQHF.

The chain recombines TRBV5-1 with TRBJ1-3, with TRBD1 matching over 10 bases. Losses at the gene ends were 3 bases for V and 4 bases for J; bases not matched to a gene: 4. The CDR3 is 15 residues long. Germline assignment: CDR1 SGHRS and CDR2 YFSETQ. CDR3: CASSSRTGGGNTIYF. DNA of the CDR3: TGCGCCAGCAGCTCGCGGACAGGGGGAGGAAACACCATATATTTT.

V and J are TRBV27 and TRBJ2-5; D tentatively fits TRBD1 or TRBD2 (5 bases each). V gave up 6 bases and J gave up 2 bases, with 13 bases separating them. The CDR3 sequence is 14 residues long. CDR1 is MNHEY, CDR2 SMNVEV, per germline (reference sequence). The CDR3 DNA reads TGTGCCAGCAGCAGACCGGGGACGCAAGAGACCCAGTACTTC. Its protein product is CASSRPGTQETQYF.

This rearrangement joins TRBV6-2 or TRBV6-3 to TRBJ1-5; the D gene is possibly TRBD1 (6 bases). This CDR3 has 15 amino acids. The V gene lost 5 bases and the J gene lost 11 bases, with 22 bases spanning the gap. CDR1 is MNHEY and CDR2 is SVGEGT in the germline V gene. As DNA, the CDR3 is TGTGCCAGCAGTCCACGGGCCTGGGGGACAATGTCCCAGCATTTT. It codes for CASSPRAWGTMSQHF.

The chain joins TRBV5-6 to TRBJ2-7; 7 bases agree with TRBD1. From germline, CDR1 is SGHDT and CDR2 YYEEEE. Trimming at V came to 2 bases and at J to 5 bases, leaving 10 bases not matched to a gene. The CDR3 is 15 amino acids. The CDR3 is CASSFSGTVANEQYF. The CDR3 DNA sequence: TGTGCCAGCAGCTTCTCCGGGACAGTCGCAAACGAGCAGTACTTC.

The rearrangement uses TRBV21-1 and TRBJ2-7; TRBD2, as called in the table, went unchecked against the DNA. TRBV21-1 is termed a pseudogene. CDR3 length: 17 amino acids. The CDR3 is CASKRISGGPAPYEQYF. The CDR3 DNA is TGTGCCAGCAAACGGATTAGCGGGGGGCCCGCCCCTTACGAGCAGTACTTC.

This clone came up once. The rearrangement links TRBV6-6 to TRBJ1-5; D is ambiguous. V was shortened by 2 bases and J by 0 bases, with 5 bases between the two germline ends. The CDR3 runs to 14 residues. In germline, CDR1 is MNHNY, CDR2 SVGAGI (reference sequence). CDR3 sequence: CASSYDYSNQPQHF. CDR3 nucleotide sequence: TGTGCCAGCAGTTACGACTATAGCAATCAGCCCCAGCATTTT.

The rearrangement links TRBV7-2 to TRBJ1-1; TRBD1 might be the D (5 bases). Looked up from germline, CDR1 is SGHTA and CDR2 is FQGNSA. V was trimmed by 2 bases and J by 7 bases, leaving 17 bases between them. The CDR3 extends over 15 amino acids. DNA of the CDR3: TGTGCCAGCAGCTTACCCCCAGGGCGGGGCGGTGAAGCTTTCTTT. Translating it yields CASSLPPGRGGEAFF.

In DNA, the CDR3 is TGTGCCAGCAGCCACCCGATGGCAGGGGGCTTTGAGACCCAGTACTTC. Encoded protein: CASSHPMAGGFETQYF. The chain couples TRBV3-1 (or the pseudogene TRBV3-2) to TRBJ2-5, with 8 bases that match TRBD1. V shed 3 bases and J 5 bases; nucleotides not matched to a gene: 11. The CDR3 is made up of 16 amino acids. Germline V lookup: CDR1 LGHDT, CDR2 YNNKEL (reference sequence).

The rearrangement joins TRBV2 to TRBJ1-4, with no clear D. The CDR3 totals 14 residues. V shed 1 base and J shed 0 bases, with 3 bases lying between them. Germline V CDR1 and CDR2: SNHLY, FYNNEI. This chain's CDR3 is CASSEGATNEKLFF. CDR3 nucleotides: TGTGCCAGCAGTGAAGGTGCAACTAATGAAAAACTGTTTTTT.

This chain links TRBV6-1 with TRBJ1-2; a possible D gene is TRBD1 (5 bases). The CDR3 extends over 15 amino acids. Deletions cut 1 base from V and 2 bases from J, with 11 bases between. CDR1 is MNHNS, CDR2 SASEGT, per germline. The CDR3 DNA is TGTGCCAGCAGTGAAGTGAGGCGACAGAACTATGGCTACACCTTC. Its translation: CASSEVRRQNYGYTF.

This clone appeared a single time. The chain uses TRBV7-2 and TRBJ2-5; D tentatively reads TRBD1 or TRBD2 (5 bases each). Between the trimmed V and J ends, which lost 5 bases and 5 bases, there was a span of 18 bases. This CDR3 comprises 15 residues. Germline lookup yields CDR1 SGHTA and CDR2 FQGNSA. CDR3 coding DNA: TGTGCCAGCAGCATAAGCGGTGCAGGGTGGGAGACCCAGTACTTC. Its translation: CASSISGAGWETQYF.

The chain carries TRBV3-1 (or the pseudogene TRBV3-2) and TRBJ1-1; D unresolved. The germline CDR1 and CDR2 sequences are LGHDT and YNNKEL (reference sequence). The V gene lost 1 base and the J gene lost 7 bases, with 7 bases spanning the gap. The CDR3 runs to 12 residues. The CDR3: CASSQVVNEAFF. In DNA form, the CDR3 reads TGTGCCAGCAGCCAAGTCGTCAATGAAGCTTTCTTT.

V and J are TRBV7-3 and TRBJ2-1; D possibly matches TRBD1 or TRBD2 (6 bases each). Germline lookup yields CDR1 SGHTA and CDR2 FQGTGA. This CDR3 region has 15 residues. Deletions cut 1 base from V and 7 bases from J, with 14 bases between. Written as DNA, the CDR3 is TGTGCCAGCAGCTTAATGGGGGGCCCCTTGAATGAGCAGTTCTTC. This encodes CASSLMGGPLNEQFF.

This clone was found once. The rearrangement joins TRBV2 to TRBJ2-2, with 9 bases aligning to TRBD2. Germline CDR1 reads SNHLY; CDR2 reads FYNNEI. The CDR3 sequence is 15 residues long. V lost 7 bases, J lost 7 bases, and 10 bases stayed unmatched. The CDR3 DNA sequence: TGTGCCAGCACCCCGAGGCGGGGGGGCTTCGGGGAGCTGTTTTTT. The encoded protein is CASTPRRGGFGELFF.

This chain connects TRBV7-2 to TRBJ2-2, with 8 bases aligning to TRBD2. Germline values: CDR1 SGHTA, CDR2 FQGNSA. Trimming took 3 bases from V and 0 from J; bases not matched to a gene: 12. The CDR3 is 19 amino acids. The CDR3 reads CASSFVGGGPGPNTGELFF. The CDR3, as DNA: TGTGCCAGCAGCTTCGTCGGCGGGGGGCCAGGACCGAACACCGGGGAGCTGTTTTTT. The whole variable domain, filled in from reference TRBV7-2 and TRBJ2-2, reads GAGVSQSPSNKVTEKGKDVELRCDPISGHTALYWYRQSLGQGLEFLIYFQGNSAPDKSGLPSDRFSAERTGGSVSTLTIQRTQQEDSAVYLCASSFVGGGPGPNTGELFFGEGSRLTVL.

The chain joins TRBV29-1 to TRBJ1-2; 7 bases map to TRBD1. Germline values: CDR1 SQVTM, CDR2 ANQGSEA. The CDR3 extends over 15 amino acids. V trimming: 4 bases; J trimming: 1 base; junction bases outside the gene matches: 9. DNA of the CDR3: TGCAGCGTTGGCCGGGACAGCCCTTTTAACTATGGCTACACCTTC. This gives the protein CSVGRDSPFNYGYTF.

This CDR3 is CASSARTYSETQYF. CDR3 in DNA: TGTGCCAGCAGTGCGCGCACGTATTCAGAGACCCAGTACTTC. V usage is TRBV2 and J usage is TRBJ2-5; D ambiguous. CDR3 length equals 14 residues. The V gene's germline CDR1 is SNHLY and CDR2 FYNNEI. V lost 4 bases to trimming and J lost 4 bases, with 13 bases between them.

The chain recombines TRBV10-3 with TRBJ1-1; TRBD1 matches 12 bases. CDR1 is ENHRY, CDR2 SYGVKD, per germline. V shed 11 bases and J 6 bases; nucleotides not matched to a gene: 19. This CDR3 comprises 17 residues. The CDR3 bases are TGTGCCGCCAAAGGCCCCCCGGGACAGGGGGCGTTCGCTGAAGCTTTCTTT. It translates to CAAKGPPGQGAFAEAFF.

This clone appeared a few times. This chain connects TRBV6-5 to TRBJ1-5, with D perhaps matching TRBD1 (5 bases). The CDR3 is 13 amino acids. CDR1 and CDR2 from the germline V gene are MNHEY and SVGAGI. Trimming shortened V by 2 bases and J by 5 bases, and 7 bases separated the two germline ends. DNA of the CDR3: TGTGCCAGCAGTTACGGGGCGCATCAGCCCCAGCATTTT. Translated, it gives CASSYGAHQPQHF.

The CDR3 sequence: CATSRSVGATGELFF. The DNA of the CDR3 is TGTGCCACCAGCAGATCTGTGGGAGCGACCGGGGAGCTGTTTTTT. V gene TRBV15 combines with J gene TRBJ2-2; TRBD2 is a possible D gene (5 bases). This CDR3 region has 15 residues. CDR1 LNHNV and CDR2 YYDKDF come from the germline V gene (reference sequence). V was trimmed by 2 bases and J by 5 bases, leaving 12 bases between them.

The chain employs TRBV28 and TRBJ2-5; no clear D. V was shortened by 3 bases and J by 5 bases, with 10 bases between the two germline ends. Germline loops: CDR1 MDHEN, CDR2 SYDVKM. The CDR3 is made up of 13 amino acids. In DNA form, the CDR3 reads TGTGCCAGCAGTTTGAATCAGCCTGAGACCCAGTACTTC. It translates to CASSLNQPETQYF.

The chain uses TRBV7-3 and TRBJ2-7; 7 bases map to TRBD2. Germline CDR1 reads SGHTA; CDR2 reads FQGTGA. The CDR3 spans 14 residues. V lost 2 bases to trimming and J lost 1 base; unmatched junction nucleotides: 2. CDR3 residues: CASSLGGGSYEQYF. DNA for the CDR3: TGTGCCAGCAGCTTAGGCGGGGGATCCTACGAGCAGTACTTC.